This is a list of T cell receptor beta chains from one sample in a study of regulatory T cells in long-lasting Graves disease. From the multiplex PCR reads, TCRdb called clonotypes with MiXCR, one entry per CDR3 protein. This table has a few hundred thousand distinct CDR3 sequences, about a quarter appearing once. Here the sequenced sample was peripheral blood mononuclear cells (PBMCs), taken when the disease was refractory, from a patient treated with antithyroid drugs. The receptors were gathered from a female donor with Graves disease. Each CDR3 is given with its conserved first and last residue. A D gene is named only where the DNA matches it firmly. The size of a clone is reported for some rows only, either as once, few or many, or as a class for expanded clones.

v_call: TRBV29-1
clone_size: few
j_call: TRBJ2-7
d_call: TRBD1
cdr3_length: 14
cdr3_nt: TGCAGCGTCGGGGCCGGGACAGGGAGCTACGAGCAGTACTTC
cdr3_aa: CSVGAGTGSYEQYF

v_call: TRBV2
clone_size: NA
j_call: TRBJ2-1
d_call: TRBD2
cdr3_length: 15
cdr3_nt: TGTGCCAGCACTCCACCCCTAGCGGGAGAAAATGAGCAGTTCTTC
cdr3_aa: CASTPPLAGENEQFF

v_call: TRBV13
clone_size: many
j_call: TRBJ1-1
d_call: TRBD1
cdr3_length: 14
cdr3_nt: TGTGCCAGCAGCCAGGGGGGGATACACACTGAAGCTTTCTTT
cdr3_aa: CASSQGGIHTEAFF

v_call: TRBV7-2
clone_size: many
j_call: TRBJ2-2
d_call: TRBD2
cdr3_length: 14
cdr3_nt: TGTGCCAGCATTAGCGGGAGCAACACCGGGGAGCTGTTTTTT
cdr3_aa: CASISGSNTGELFF

v_call: TRBV7-2
clone_size: many
j_call: TRBJ2-3
d_call: TRBD2
cdr3_length: 15
cdr3_nt: TGTGCCAGCAGCTTATTAGCGGGAGGCACAGATACGCAGTATTTT
cdr3_aa: CASSLLAGGTDTQYF

v_call: TRBV7-3
clone_size: many
j_call: TRBJ1-4
d_call: NA
cdr3_length: 15
cdr3_nt: TGTGCCAGCAGCTTATCCCGGGAACTTAATGAAAAACTGTTTTTT
cdr3_aa: CASSLSRELNEKLFF

v_call: TRBV5-6
clone_size: NA
j_call: TRBJ1-1
d_call: NA
cdr3_length: 14
cdr3_nt: TGTGCCAGCAGCTTTGCTGAGTCCGGTGCTGAAGCTTTCTTT
cdr3_aa: CASSFAESGAEAFF

v_call: TRBV2
clone_size: many
j_call: TRBJ1-2
d_call: TRBD1
cdr3_length: 12
cdr3_nt: TGTGCCAGCAGGGGGACAGGGTATGGCTACACCTTC
cdr3_aa: CASRGTGYGYTF

v_call: TRBV6-1
clone_size: NA
j_call: TRBJ1-5
d_call: NA
cdr3_length: 13
cdr3_nt: TGTGCCAGCAACCAGGGGACTTTTCAGCCCCAGCATTTT
cdr3_aa: CASNQGTFQPQHF

v_call: TRBV14
clone_size: NA
j_call: TRBJ1-1
d_call: NA
cdr3_length: 15
cdr3_nt: TGTGCCAGCAGCCAAGGCCCTCGGATCCAAACTGAAGCTTTCTTT
cdr3_aa: CASSQGPRIQTEAFF

v_call: TRBV5-1
clone_size: NA
j_call: TRBJ1-6
d_call: TRBD1
cdr3_length: 18
cdr3_nt: TGCGCCAGCAGCGGAGGACAGGGGGAGGCCTCCTATAATTCACCCCTCCACTTT
cdr3_aa: CASSGGQGEASYNSPLHF

v_call: TRBV7-9
clone_size: NA
j_call: TRBJ2-7
d_call: TRBD1
cdr3_length: 13
cdr3_nt: TGTGCCAGCAGCACCGGACAGGTTGACGAGCAGTACTTC
cdr3_aa: CASSTGQVDEQYF

v_call: TRBV6-1
clone_size: many
j_call: TRBJ2-5
d_call: TRBD2
cdr3_length: 16
cdr3_nt: TGTGCCAGCAGCCCTCTAGCGGAAACGATCCAAGAGACCCAGTACTTC
cdr3_aa: CASSPLAETIQETQYF

v_call: TRBV5-5
clone_size: few
j_call: TRBJ1-1
d_call: NA
cdr3_length: 14
cdr3_nt: TGTGCCAGCAGCACGGGACCAATGAACACTGAAGCTTTCTTT
cdr3_aa: CASSTGPMNTEAFF